What follows is one T cell receptor (beta chain) and its context. As yet, its antigen is unknown. Germline V lookup: CDR1 KGHSH, CDR2 LQKENI. Trimming took 3 bases from V and 2 from J, leaving 3 bases between them. This CDR3 is built from 12 residues. This sample stems from a study of graft-versus-host responses after intestinal transplantation. Study at large: Recipients were given multivisceral, liver-intestinal, or isolated intestinal transplants. The recipients all started with anti-thymocyte globulin induction and then took tacrolimus and steroids for 3 to 4 years.

Whole-study findings and limits: Recipient marrow showed GvH clones, some seen first in ileum or blood. High graft-versus-host to host-versus-graft clonal ratios were found in allografts of patients who had graft-donor T cell macrochimerism.

Clones were sequenced by immunoSEQ multiplex PCR, and TCRdb holds only the in-frame ones, with some missing. The sample records 90,000 to 120,000 clones, roughly 87% being singletons. The rearrangement links TRBV18 to TRBJ2-3, with D unclear. This specimen was unstimulated CD4+ T cells sorted from spleen or lymph node cells, taken before transplant. This TCR derives from a human donor who was the organ donor for an intestinal transplant. As DNA, the CDR3 is TGTGCCAGCTCACCTAACACAGATACGCAGTATTTT. Its translation is CASSPNTDTQYF.